Below are 32 T cell receptor beta chains sequenced from a single sample in a study of T cells in Graves' hyperthyroidism and ophthalmopathy. The CDR3 regions of TCR beta were amplified from RNA transcripts. HTBI primers were employed in a first-round RT-PCR of the TCR CDR3. From the multiplex PCR reads, TCRdb called clonotypes with MiXCR, one entry per CDR3 protein. The table has around 350,000 distinct CDR3 sequences, about 19% seen once; the top ten hold 3% to 4.5%. The material sequenced was blood. The receptors derive from a woman aged 18-35 years with Graves' hyperthyroidism.

There are many counts of this clonotype. V and J are TRBV12-3 or TRBV12-4 and TRBJ1-2; D unclear. Trimming pared 8 bases from V and 0 bases from J, leaving 13 bases between. This CDR3 has 14 residues. CDR3 DNA sequence: TGTGCCAGCGTACCGGGAGACGCTAACTATGGCTACACCTTC. The encoded protein is CASVPGDANYGYTF.

This chain connects TRBV7-2 to TRBJ2-7; 9 bases fit TRBD2. Per the germline V gene, CDR1 is SGHTA and CDR2 is FQGNSA. V lost 5 bases to trimming and J lost 5 bases; unmatched junction nucleotides: 10. The CDR3 runs 15 residues. CDR3: CASSPLGIAGDEQYF. CDR3 in DNA: TGTGCCAGCAGCCCACTCGGGATAGCGGGAGACGAGCAGTACTTC.

Worth noting for this clonotype: This could be a read error, since a much larger clone is one nucleotide away. This sequence joins TRBV6-1 and TRBJ1-2; no clear D. V lost 6 bases, J lost 8 bases, and 13 bases lay in between. Germline V gives CDR1 MNHNS, CDR2 SASEGT. The CDR3 extends over 12 amino acids. Written as DNA, the CDR3 is TGTGCCAGCAGACAATCAGGACGCGGCTACACCTTC. It codes for CASRQSGRGYTF.

This clonotype was seen at least ten times. The V gene is TRBV6-2 or TRBV6-3, the J gene TRBJ1-5; tentatively, D is TRBD1 (5 bases). The CDR3 runs to 16 residues. Germline V gene lookup returns CDR1 MNHEY and CDR2 SVGEGT. Trimming removed 0 bases from V and 0 bases from J, with 9 bases in between. The CDR3 protein is CASSYSRGNSNQPQHF. DNA for the CDR3: TGTGCCAGCAGTTACTCGAGGGGAAATAGCAATCAGCCCCAGCATTTT.

This clonotype was found many times. The chain recombines TRBV11-3 with TRBJ1-1, with D uncertain. V was cut by 3 bases and J by 1 base, with 6 bases left in between. There are 13 residues in the CDR3. Germline V gene lookup returns CDR1 SGHNT and CDR2 YENEEA. The CDR3 here is CASSLHQNTEAFF. Written as DNA, the CDR3 is TGTGCCAGCAGCTTGCATCAGAACACTGAAGCTTTCTTT.

The rearrangement uses TRBV20-1 and TRBJ1-2, with D perhaps matching TRBD1 (5 bases). The length of the CDR3 is 13 residues. The V end was cut by 6 bases, the J end by 2 bases, with 13 bases between. The germline V gene has CDR1 DFQATT and CDR2 SNEGSKA (reference sequence). The chain's CDR3 is CSARRGTNYGYTF. The CDR3 nucleotides read TGCAGTGCCCGGAGGGGCACCAACTATGGCTACACCTTC.

This clonotype was counted many times. The CDR3 sequence: CASSWGSETQYF. The CDR3 nucleotides are TGTGCCAGCAGCTGGGGCTCGGAGACCCAGTACTTC. This sequence joins TRBV3-1 and TRBJ2-5, with D possibly TRBD1 on 5 matching bases. Germline-derived CDR1 and CDR2 are LGHDT and YNNKEL (reference sequence). Trimming shortened V by 5 bases and J by 5 bases, and 9 bases separated the two germline ends. This CDR3 is built from 12 residues.

Worth noting for this clonotype: Possible read error: a much larger clone is one base away. The chain employs TRBV15 and TRBJ1-2; a weak D match, TRBD1 (5 bases). The CDR3 spans 14 residues. Germline V CDR1 and CDR2: LNHNV, YYDKDF (reference sequence). V dropped 2 bases and J dropped 2 bases, with 9 bases sitting between them. This CDR3 is CATSRHRQNYGYTF. The CDR3 coding sequence is TGTGCCACCAGCAGACATAGACAGAACTATGGCTACACCTTC.

The chain recombines TRBV20-1 with TRBJ1-2; a weak D match, TRBD1 (5 bases). In germline, CDR1 is DFQATT, CDR2 SNEGSKA (reference sequence). This CDR3 is built from 13 residues. V was cut by 6 bases and J by 8 bases, with 19 bases left in between. This chain's CDR3 is CSAPDGQLGGYTF. In DNA, the CDR3 is TGCAGTGCCCCCGATGGACAACTGGGAGGCTACACCTTC.

The V gene is TRBV6-1, the J gene TRBJ1-5, with D maybe TRBD1 (6 bases). Germline CDR1 and CDR2: MNHNS and SASEGT. V gave up 8 bases and J gave up 5 bases, with 13 bases separating them. The CDR3 sequence is 13 residues long. This CDR3 reads CASRIQGDQPQHF. The CDR3 DNA is TGTGCCAGCCGGATACAGGGCGATCAGCCCCAGCATTTT.

V is TRBV18 and J is TRBJ1-2, with 7 bases matching TRBD1. The CDR3 has 12 residues. V trimming: 8 bases; J trimming: 4 bases; junction bases outside the gene matches: 4. In germline, CDR1 is KGHSH, CDR2 LQKENI. In DNA form, the CDR3 reads TGTGCCAGCCCGGACAGGATCTATGGCTACACCTTC. Its translation is CASPDRIYGYTF.

This clonotype has ten or more counts. This rearrangement joins TRBV2 to TRBJ2-7, with a weak D call TRBD1 (5 bases). The V end lost 5 bases, the J end lost 6 bases, and 20 bases lay between the germline ends. This CDR3 is built from 15 residues. In germline, CDR1 is SNHLY, CDR2 FYNNEI. The CDR3 sequence: CASSILSQQTGEQYF. In DNA, the CDR3 is TGTGCCAGCAGTATCTTGAGCCAGCAAACAGGCGAGCAGTACTTC.

The chain uses TRBV5-8 and TRBJ1-1; D not resolved. Trimming removed 2 bases at V and 0 bases at J, with 8 bases between. The length of the CDR3 is 14 residues. Per the germline V gene, CDR1 is SGHTS and CDR2 is YDEGEE. The CDR3 region is CASSFFLLNTEAFF. The CDR3 region has the DNA TGTGCCAGCAGCTTCTTTTTGCTGAACACTGAAGCTTTCTTT.

This clonotype was counted ten times or more. The chain employs TRBV12-3 or TRBV12-4 and TRBJ1-1; D gene unclear. There are 11 residues in the CDR3. V shed 3 bases and J shed 6 bases, with 5 bases lying between them. The CDR3 sequence: CASSFRAEAFF. The DNA of the CDR3 is TGTGCCAGCAGTTTTAGGGCTGAAGCTTTCTTT.

This clonotype was counted at least ten times. The J gene is TRBJ2-7, the V gene TRBV9; 9 nucleotides agree with TRBD1. This CDR3 comprises 16 residues. Germline trimming cut 3 bases from V and 3 bases from J; bases unmatched to any gene: 10. CDR1 is SGDLS and CDR2 is YYNGEE in the germline V gene. The CDR3 coding sequence is TGTGCCAGCAGCGCTCGGTGGGACAGGGAAATCTACGAGCAGTACTTC. Translation gives CASSARWDREIYEQYF.

There are many counts of this clonotype. The J gene is TRBJ2-5, the V gene TRBV20-1, with 11 nucleotides matching TRBD2. Germline CDR1 is DFQATT and CDR2 is SNEGSKA (reference sequence). The CDR3 sequence is 16 residues long. The CDR3 nucleotides read TGCAGCGACAACCTAGCGGGGGGCAAAGGGCAAGAGACCCAGTACTTC. It is translated as CSDNLAGGKGQETQYF.

This clonotype was observed at least ten times. The chain employs TRBV6-2 or TRBV6-3 and TRBJ2-4, with TRBD2 as a possible D gene (6 bases). Trimming removed 6 bases at V and 6 bases at J, with 12 bases between. The CDR3 is made up of 13 amino acids. Germline CDR1 is MNHEY and CDR2 is SVGEGT. DNA for the CDR3: TGTGCCAGCAGCTTCGGGACTCCAAACATTCAGTACTTC. This encodes CASSFGTPNIQYF.

This clonotype was seen at least ten times. The chain uses TRBV6-5 and TRBJ1-3, with TRBD1 identical over 8 bases. With V trimmed by 4 bases and J by 0 bases, 2 bases remained unmatched. CDR3 size: 15 residues. Per germline, CDR1 MNHEY and CDR2 SVGAGI. In nucleotides, the CDR3 is TGTGCCAGCAGTTTTACAGGGGGCTCTGGAAACACCATATATTTT. It yields the protein CASSFTGGSGNTIYF.

This clonotype was counted many times. The chain is built from TRBV4-1 and TRBJ2-5; D gene ambiguous. V lost 4 bases and J 2 bases, leaving 8 bases between the germline ends. This CDR3 region has 13 residues. Per germline, CDR1 MGHRA and CDR2 YSYEKL. DNA for the CDR3: TGCGCCAGCAGCCGTTTACAGCAAGAGACCCAGTACTTC. It codes for CASSRLQQETQYF.

In this sample, this clonotype turned up many times. The chain has TRBV20-1 and TRBJ2-7; weak D call: TRBD1 (5 bases). In germline, CDR1 is DFQATT, CDR2 SNEGSKA (reference sequence). V was shortened by 0 bases and J by 2 bases, with 8 bases between the two germline ends. The CDR3 runs to 13 residues. The CDR3 bases are TGCAGTGCTAGAGACAGGGATGCCTACGAGCAGTACTTC. Translation gives CSARDRDAYEQYF.

The table lists this clonotype with a few counts. It may be a read error: a sequence one base away is much more abundant. J is TRBJ1-1 and V is TRBV24-1; D not resolved. The CDR3 is 12 residues long. Germline V lookup: CDR1 KGHDR, CDR2 SFDVKD. Trimming stripped 4 bases from V and 3 bases from J, with 5 bases between. CDR3 sequence: CATSDQDTEAFF. CDR3 DNA sequence: TGTGCCACCAGTGACCAAGACACTGAAGCTTTCTTT.

The V and J genes are TRBV6-1 and TRBJ2-5, with D unclear. The CDR3 sequence is 15 residues long. V lost 1 base to trimming and J lost 5 bases, with 14 bases between them. The germline V gene encodes CDR1 MNHNS and CDR2 SASEGT. CDR3 sequence reads: CASSEEKGNVETQYF. The CDR3 DNA sequence: TGTGCCAGCAGTGAAGAAAAAGGGAATGTGGAGACCCAGTACTTC.

Worth noting for this clonotype: A read error may be the cause here, since a much bigger clone is one base away. DNA for the CDR3: TGCAGTGCCATCCCCCTAGGGGCCCAAGAGACCAAGTACTTC. Translating gives CSAIPLGAQETKYF. The rearrangement uses TRBV20-1 and TRBJ2-5, with D possibly TRBD1 on 5 matching bases. The CDR3 has 14 amino acids. Germline assignment: CDR1 DFQATT and CDR2 SNEGSKA (reference sequence).

A few counts support this clonotype. The final CDR3 position lacks the conserved phenylalanine or tryptophan, pointing to a likely read error. J is TRBJ1-5 and V is TRBV20-1; D gene unclear. Germline CDR1 is DFQATT and CDR2 is SNEGSKA (reference sequence). Trimming removed 7 bases at V and 2 bases at J, with 9 bases between. CDR3 size: 12 residues. The CDR3 nucleotides are TGCAGTGGCGCCATGGGCAATCAGCCCCAGCATTTG. Encoded protein: CSGAMGNQPQHL.

This clonotype has at least ten counts. V usage is TRBV2 and J usage is TRBJ2-5; D uncertain. CDR3 length equals 14 residues. Per the germline V gene, CDR1 is SNHLY and CDR2 is FYNNEI. The V end was cut by 0 bases, the J end by 0 bases, with 5 bases between. The DNA of the CDR3 is TGTGCCAGCAGTGAAGCGGTGTACCAAGAGACCCAGTACTTC. Translated, it gives CASSEAVYQETQYF.

This clonotype was detected ten times or more. The chain is built from TRBV20-1 and TRBJ1-1, with D perhaps TRBD1 (6 bases). V was shortened by 4 bases and J by 2 bases, with 20 bases between the two germline ends. CDR3 length: 16 residues. Germline CDR1 reads DFQATT; CDR2 reads SNEGSKA (reference sequence). The CDR3 spells CSATRYGGSLNTEAFF. For the CDR3, the DNA is TGCAGTGCTACACGATATGGGGGCAGCCTTAACACTGAAGCTTTCTTT.

This clonotype appeared many times. The chain is built from TRBV27 and TRBJ2-6; D not resolved. Per germline, CDR1 MNHEY and CDR2 SMNVEV (reference sequence). The CDR3 extends over 16 amino acids. V was shortened by 2 bases and J by 2 bases, with 10 bases between the two germline ends. CDR3 loop: CASSLKKEPGANVLTF. The CDR3 coding sequence is TGTGCCAGCAGTTTAAAGAAGGAGCCTGGGGCCAACGTCCTGACTTTC.

This clonotype showed up many times. The genes are TRBV20-1 and TRBJ2-5; the D gene is possibly TRBD2 (6 bases). CDR1 and CDR2 from the germline V gene are DFQATT and SNEGSKA (reference sequence). V was shortened by 6 bases and J by 4 bases, with 15 bases between the two germline ends. CDR3 length: 13 residues. The CDR3 sequence: CSAETGTPETQYF. The CDR3 coding sequence is TGCAGTGCAGAAACCGGGACTCCAGAGACCCAGTACTTC.

The chain joins TRBV28 to TRBJ1-1; 7 bases agree with TRBD1. This CDR3 spans 14 amino acids. Germline V CDR1 and CDR2: MDHEN, SYDVKM. V trimming: 5 bases; J trimming: 0 bases; junction bases outside the gene matches: 3. The CDR3: CASSGGQLNTEAFF. The CDR3 nucleotides read TGTGCCAGCAGTGGGGGACAGTTGAACACTGAAGCTTTCTTT.

This clonotype was found many times. The chain combines TRBV19 with TRBJ2-5, with D maybe TRBD1 (6 bases). The V end lost 5 bases, the J end lost 3 bases, and 10 bases lay between the germline ends. The CDR3 contains 13 residues. Per the germline V gene, CDR1 is LNHDA and CDR2 is SQIVND (reference sequence). The CDR3 is CASSPRTEETQYF. CDR3 sequence (DNA): TGTGCCAGTAGTCCAAGGACAGAAGAGACCCAGTACTTC.

In its sample, this clonotype was seen many times. The chain has TRBV12-3 or TRBV12-4 and TRBJ2-5; 7 positions match TRBD1. This CDR3 is built from 15 residues. Germline trimming cut 3 bases from V and 0 bases from J; bases unmatched to any gene: 4. The CDR3 bases are TGTGCCAGCAGTTTTGAGGGGGCGTACCAAGAGACCCAGTACTTC. As protein: CASSFEGAYQETQYF.

The chain employs TRBV7-2 and TRBJ2-7, with D possibly matching TRBD1 (5 bases). From germline, CDR1 is SGHTA and CDR2 FQGNSA. V was cut by 5 bases and J by 4 bases, with 12 bases left in between. There are 13 residues in the CDR3. The CDR3 here is CASSVRVLYEQYF. DNA for the CDR3: TGTGCCAGCAGCGTCAGGGTATTGTACGAGCAGTACTTC.